These 25 T cell receptor beta chains share one sample of origin, sequenced in a study of cytomegalovirus exposure and HLA in healthy donors. The PCR contained 60 Vbeta and 13 Jbeta primers. TCRdb's table, derived via immunoSEQ multiplex PCR, lists solely in-frame clones and lacks some. The sample lists some 200,000 clones; 77% were seen once. Sequencing was performed on PBMCs. The receptor source for this set is a woman aged 55-69 years in good health and CMV-seropositive.

V gene TRBV2 combines with J gene TRBJ2-3; 7 bases line up with TRBD2. Germline V gene data show CDR1 as SNHLY and CDR2 as FYNNEI. V was clipped by 2 bases and J by 4 bases; unmatched bases: 3. This CDR3 is 14 amino acids long. DNA of the CDR3: TGTGCCAGCAGTGAAACTAGCGTGGCAGATACGCAGTATTTT. Amino acid sequence: CASSETSVADTQYF.

This clone was seen just once. V is TRBV30 and J is TRBJ2-5, with D tentatively TRBD1 (6 bases). This CDR3 is built from 11 residues. Deletions cut 5 bases from V and 4 bases from J, with 8 bases between. Germline V gene sequence: CDR1 GTSNPN, CDR2 SVGIG (reference sequence). Here the CDR3 DNA reads TGTGCCTGGGGCAGGGGAGAGACCCAGTACTTC. Encoded protein: CAWGRGETQYF.

The J gene is TRBJ1-1, the V gene TRBV5-1; D perhaps matches TRBD1 (6 bases). V was cut by 4 bases and J by 0 bases, with 16 bases left in between. The CDR3 has 16 amino acids. The germline V gene has CDR1 SGHRS and CDR2 YFSETQ. The CDR3, as DNA: TGCGCCAGCAGCCGACTTGACAGGTCCATGAACACTGAAGCTTTCTTT. Translation gives CASSRLDRSMNTEAFF.

This clone has just a few counts. This chain links TRBV25-1 with TRBJ1-6, with D perhaps TRBD1 (6 bases). The CDR3 covers 14 residues. The V end lost 4 bases, the J end lost 16 bases, and 20 bases lay between the germline ends. Looked up from germline, CDR1 is MGHDK and CDR2 is SYGVNS. DNA of the CDR3: TGTGCCAGCAGTGTGGACAGCCCCCTATCCTCGCTCCACTTT. Translating it yields CASSVDSPLSSLHF.

J is TRBJ2-2 and V is TRBV18; TRBD1 agrees at 8 bases. In germline, CDR1 is KGHSH, CDR2 LQKENI. The CDR3 runs to 18 residues. The V gene end was trimmed by 3 bases and the J gene end by 6 bases; junction bases not matched to a gene: 15. CDR3 sequence reads: CASSPGPQGAQHPGELFF. The DNA for the CDR3 is TGTGCCAGCTCACCGGGTCCCCAGGGGGCCCAACACCCCGGGGAGCTGTTTTTT.

This clone was observed a handful of times. J is TRBJ1-1 and V is TRBV2; D is ambiguous. Between the trimmed V and J ends, which lost 7 bases and 0 bases, there was a span of 9 bases. The CDR3 is 13 amino acids. The germline gives CDR1 SNHLY, CDR2 FYNNEI. The CDR3 DNA is TGTGCCAGCACCCTTCAGGTGAACACTGAAGCTTTCTTT. The encoded protein is CASTLQVNTEAFF.

This clone was observed once. The chain links TRBV19 to TRBJ2-1, with unresolved D. This CDR3 region has 15 residues. Germline loops: CDR1 LNHDA, CDR2 SQIVND (reference sequence). Trimming took off 7 bases at V and 0 bases at J, with 13 bases between the two ends. The CDR3 DNA reads as TGTGCCAGTACGGCGGTCGCGAGCTCCTACAATGAGCAGTTCTTC. Translation gives CASTAVASSYNEQFF.

This chain links TRBV5-1 with TRBJ2-3; TRBD2 aligns across 11 bases. Trimming took 4 bases from V and 6 from J; bases not matched to a gene: 7. This CDR3 has 15 amino acids. Germline V gives CDR1 SGHRS, CDR2 YFSETQ. The CDR3 coding sequence is TGCGCCAGCAGCCCGACTAGCGGGGCGGGGGATACGCAGTATTTT. It codes for CASSPTSGAGDTQYF.

This clone has a handful of counts. The chain carries TRBV7-7 and TRBJ2-5; 9 bases match TRBD2. V gave up 8 bases and J gave up 2 bases; unmatched junction bases: 9. Per the germline V gene, CDR1 is SSHAT and CDR2 is FNYEAQ (reference sequence). The CDR3 consists of 15 residues. The CDR3 DNA is TGTGCCAGCGCACCGCGGGAGGGACCACAAGAGACCCAGTACTTC. Translated, it gives CASAPREGPQETQYF.

The chain joins TRBV5-1 to TRBJ1-1; D is unresolved. The CDR3 totals 15 residues. The V gene's germline CDR1 is SGHRS and CDR2 YFSETQ. Trimming pared 0 bases from V and 0 bases from J, leaving 9 bases between. This CDR3 reads CASSLAEEVNTEAFF. In DNA, the CDR3 is TGCGCCAGCAGCTTGGCCGAGGAGGTGAACACTGAAGCTTTCTTT.

The gene calls are TRBV27 and TRBJ1-4; TRBD1 matches 7 bases. The J segment lost 2 bases and the V segment lost 6 bases, leaving 3 bases of the junction unmatched. Germline V gene lookup returns CDR1 MNHEY and CDR2 SMNVEV (reference sequence). The CDR3 runs 14 residues. This chain's CDR3 is CASRLQGTNEKLFF. CDR3 nucleotide sequence: TGTGCCAGCAGGCTACAGGGGACTAATGAAAAACTGTTTTTT. Looking up the rest from reference TRBV27 and TRBJ1-4 gives the full variable domain: EAQVTQNPRYLITVTGKKLTVTCSQNMNHEYMSWYRQDPGLGLRQIYYSMNVEVTDKGDVPEGYKVSRKEKRNFPLILESPSPNQTSLYFCASRLQGTNEKLFFGSGTQLSVL.

This clone was seen once. The chain joins TRBV11-2 to TRBJ2-7; 8 bases agree with TRBD2. With 1 base clipped from V and 7 bases from J, the junction kept 6 bases outside the gene matches. The CDR3 sequence is 14 residues long. Germline V gene data show CDR1 as SGHAT and CDR2 as FQNNGV. This CDR3 is CASSLVGRGVEQYF. For the CDR3, the DNA is TGTGCCAGCAGCTTAGTTGGGCGGGGGGTAGAGCAGTACTTC.

V usage is TRBV6-5 and J usage is TRBJ1-4; TRBD1 agrees at 8 bases. This CDR3 spans 13 amino acids. V lost 6 bases and J lost 12; bases outside the gene matches: 9. Germline V gene data show CDR1 as MNHEY and CDR2 as SVGAGI. CDR3 coding DNA: TGTGCCAGCAGCCTTCTTGGACAGGGTCAACTGTTTTTT. This translates into CASSLLGQGQLFF.

V and J are TRBV7-9 and TRBJ1-1; TRBD1 might be the D (6 bases). Germline lookup yields CDR1 SEHNR and CDR2 FQNEAQ (reference sequence). There are 13 residues in the CDR3. The V end lost 5 bases, the J end lost 3 bases, and 10 bases lay between the germline ends. The CDR3 coding sequence is TGTGCCAGCAGCCGACAGGAGTACACTGAAGCTTTCTTT. Translating gives CASSRQEYTEAFF.

The rearrangement uses TRBV10-1 and TRBJ1-1, with D unresolved. Germline V gives CDR1 WNHNN, CDR2 SYGVQD (reference sequence). The CDR3 length is 12 residues. V was shortened by 10 bases and J by 10 bases, with 19 bases between the two germline ends. CDR3 protein: CATQMKGRRAFF. CDR3 DNA: TGCGCCACTCAGATGAAAGGGAGGAGAGCTTTCTTT.

This clone was seen just once. Here the CDR3 reads CASSNQGPSKTF. CDR3 DNA: TGCGCCAGCAGCAATCAGGGGCCATCGAAAACCTTC. The chain recombines TRBV5-1 with TRBJ1-2, with TRBD1 as a possible D gene (6 bases). Germline V gene lookup returns CDR1 SGHRS and CDR2 YFSETQ. The germline V and J ends were trimmed by 4 bases and 14 bases, with 18 bases remaining between them. The CDR3 has 12 amino acids.

In nucleotides, the CDR3 is TGCGCCAGCAGCCAAGAACGATTACTTTTAAATTCACCCCTCCACTTT. It translates to CASSQERLLLNSPLHF. The J gene is TRBJ1-6, the V gene TRBV4-1; no reliable D call. Germline V gives CDR1 MGHRA, CDR2 YSYEKL. V shed 0 bases and J shed 7 bases, with 13 bases lying between them. This CDR3 is 16 amino acids long.

The rearrangement links TRBV10-1 to TRBJ2-1; 8 bases match TRBD2. V dropped 6 bases and J dropped 7; count of bases not matched to a gene: 8. Germline CDR1 reads WNHNN; CDR2 reads SYGVQD (reference sequence). There are 14 residues in the CDR3. The CDR3 DNA reads as TGCGCCAGCAGACCTCTCCGGGGGGGGAATGAGCAGTTCTTC. Translation gives CASRPLRGGNEQFF.

The V gene is TRBV5-4, the J gene TRBJ2-2; the match to TRBD1 covers 9 bases. Germline V gene sequence: CDR1 SGHNT, CDR2 YYREEE (reference sequence). CDR3 length equals 15 residues. The V segment lost 4 bases and the J segment 4 bases; nucleotides outside the gene matches: 5. In nucleotides, the CDR3 is TGTGCCAGCAGCCAACGACAGGGGGTCACCGGGGAGCTGTTTTTT. This codes for CASSQRQGVTGELFF.

This chain connects TRBV7-9 to TRBJ2-3; 8 bases fit TRBD2. CDR1 and CDR2 from the germline V gene are SEHNR and FQNEAQ (reference sequence). The ends lost 1 base at V and 6 bases at J; junction bases unmatched: 6. The CDR3 contains 15 residues. The CDR3 DNA is TGTGCCAGCAGCTTAGACGGGGGGGTTGGCGATACGCAGTATTTT. It is translated as CASSLDGGVGDTQYF.

The V and J genes are TRBV10-3 and TRBJ2-7; 7 nucleotides line up with TRBD2. The germline V gene encodes CDR1 ENHRY and CDR2 SYGVKD. This CDR3 region has 18 residues. The ends lost 4 bases at V and 0 bases at J; junction bases unmatched: 15. As DNA, the CDR3 is TGTGCCATCAGTGCTGAGCTCGGGCTAGCGGAGAGCTCCTACGAGCAGTACTTC. Translating it yields CAISAELGLAESSYEQYF.

The chain joins TRBV7-6 to TRBJ1-1; D remains unclear. Per the germline V gene, CDR1 is SGHVS and CDR2 is FNYEAQ. Trimming cost V 1 base and J 8 bases, with 5 bases left between them. The CDR3 loop spans 11 amino acids. This CDR3 is CASSLGGEAFF. The CDR3 bases are TGTGCCAGCAGCTTAGGAGGGGAAGCTTTCTTT. Supplemented by reference TRBV7-6 and TRBJ1-1, the full variable domain reads GAGVSQSPRYKVTKRGQDVALRCDPISGHVSLYWYRQALGQGPEFLTYFNYEAQQDKSGLPNDRFSAERPEGSISTLTIQRTEQRDSAMYRCASSLGGEAFFGQGTRLTVV.

This clone has just a few counts. This chain uses TRBV15 with TRBJ1-1; the D is unclear. Trimming removed 2 bases from V and 4 bases from J, with 14 bases in between. Germline CDR1 is LNHNV and CDR2 is YYDKDF (reference sequence). The length of the CDR3 is 15 residues. The CDR3 loop is CATSRNLRGFTEAFF. CDR3 sequence (DNA): TGTGCCACCAGCAGAAACCTACGGGGTTTCACTGAAGCTTTCTTT.

The V call is TRBV28, the J call TRBJ1-1; 7 positions match TRBD1. Germline V CDR1 and CDR2: MDHEN, SYDVKM. The CDR3 covers 13 residues. J lost 4 bases, V lost 6 bases, and 5 bases had no gene match. The CDR3 DNA follows: TGTGCCAGCAGGCGACAGGGAATCACTGAAGCTTTCTTT. This codes for CASRRQGITEAFF.

This chain uses TRBV19 with TRBJ1-4; 9 nucleotides agree with TRBD1. The CDR3 consists of 15 residues. V gave up 6 bases and J gave up 8 bases; unmatched junction bases: 10. The germline V gene has CDR1 LNHDA and CDR2 SQIVND (reference sequence). CDR3 residues: CASRKPGQGEEKLFF. In nucleotides, the CDR3 is TGTGCCAGTAGAAAACCGGGACAGGGAGAAGAAAAACTGTTTTTT. Together with reference TRBV19 and TRBJ1-4, the CDR3 gives the full variable domain: DGGITQSPKYLFRKEGQNVTLSCEQNLNHDAMYWYRQDPGQGLRLIYYSQIVNDFQKGDIAEGYSVSREKKESFPLTVTSAQKNPTAFYLCASRKPGQGEEKLFFGSGTQLSVL.